Listed below are T cell receptor beta chains from one sample, sequenced in a study of T-cell reconstitution after alpha-beta-depleted transplantation in children. TCRdb reanalysed the PCR reads using MiXCR and keeps one entry per CDR3 protein. This sample carries 200,000 to 250,000 distinct CDR3 sequences, about a tenth of them seen once, and the ten largest clones take 5% to 7%. The sequencing used PBMCs from the stem cell graft donor, collected from the stem cell graft. The receptor set was obtained from a human donor who donated a stem cell graft to a child with acute lymphoblastic leukemia. The conserved cysteine and the conserved F or W are not part of the CDR3 here. Size is omitted from some rows. Given values are once, few, many or a class for expanded clones.

CDR3 protein,V gene,J gene,clone size
ASSQELAGGSYNEQF,TRBV4-2,TRBJ2-1,-
ASSQDLRPVETQY,TRBV3-1,TRBJ2-5,-
ASSSVTGGFADTQY,TRBV7-9,TRBJ2-3,few
SAPDDGADTQY,TRBV20-1,TRBJ2-3,many
ASSQELRGSNTDTQY,TRBV4-1,TRBJ2-3,few
ASSEGLAGTDTQY,TRBV10-1,TRBJ2-3,many
AISETSGGAQY,TRBV10-3,TRBJ2-3,few
SVCTGTNTEAF,TRBV29-1,TRBJ1-1,few
ASSYSQGGLGTDTQY,TRBV6-5,TRBJ2-3,-
ASSLIPTGPGTDTQY,TRBV27,TRBJ2-3,many
ASSDLGAADTEQF,TRBV2,TRBJ2-1,few
ASRLYSGRVRDTQY,TRBV7-8,TRBJ2-3,many
ASSHASNQPQH,TRBV5-6,TRBJ1-5,few
SAVTGAWVREQY,TRBV29-1,TRBJ2-7,many
ASSLVRNTGELF,TRBV11-2,TRBJ2-2,many
AISESSTGPDEQY,TRBV10-3,TRBJ2-7,-
ASSTQGQSWGEQY,TRBV27,TRBJ2-7,many
ASSFGGDVYNEQF,TRBV7-2,TRBJ2-1,-
ASSPRHQSGNTEAF,TRBV18,TRBJ1-1,-
ATSADRGNGEQY,TRBV24-1,TRBJ2-7,many
ASSLALGGASNQPQH,TRBV5-5,TRBJ1-5,many
ASSYGQGTGANVLT,TRBV5-1,TRBJ2-6,many
SARSGAGEAF,TRBV20-1,TRBJ1-1,-
ASSLAPSGANVLT,TRBV7-2,TRBJ2-6,-
SGKTGETEAF,TRBV29-1,TRBJ1-1,many
ASSPTSGGGLETQY,TRBV6-1,TRBJ2-5,many
ASSHPTAAKNIQY,TRBV7-9,TRBJ2-4,many
ASSSGTVSQPQH,TRBV12-3/TRBV12-4,TRBJ1-5,-
ASSPRLDRGDVRAF,TRBV5-1,TRBJ1-1,few
ASSQVRLAVYNEQF,TRBV3-1,TRBJ2-1,-
ASSRFPGSTDTQY,TRBV12-3/TRBV12-4,TRBJ2-3,many
ASREDRSGVEETQY,TRBV10-2,TRBJ2-5,few
ASSRGTGGGETQY,TRBV5-1,TRBJ2-5,many
SVLLGGNTIY,TRBV29-1,TRBJ1-3,many
ASSLEQGSGEKLF,TRBV28,TRBJ1-4,few
ATSALTPVVNTGELF,TRBV24-1,TRBJ2-2,many
ASSVNFGGDQPQH,TRBV6-4,TRBJ1-5,-
ASALRTGFGGYT,TRBV12-3/TRBV12-4,TRBJ1-2,-
ASNPTGNNYGYT,TRBV5-1,TRBJ1-2,many
ASSRAAGTRTDTQY,TRBV7-9,TRBJ2-3,-
ASSFTTEAF,TRBV28,TRBJ1-1,many
ASWGFYGYT,TRBV27,TRBJ1-2,few
ASSAGRGAGNQPQH,TRBV2,TRBJ1-5,few
SARLNRGREATGELF,TRBV20-1,TRBJ2-2,-
SVDQHEAF,TRBV29-1,TRBJ1-1,many
ASFSSGGSGTGELF,TRBV6-1,TRBJ2-2,many
ASSQEPRDRQY,TRBV14,TRBJ2-7,-
ASRQASTDTQY,TRBV28,TRBJ2-3,-
ASSQDIAGGRTDTQY,TRBV4-3,TRBJ2-3,-
ASRYYNSPLH,TRBV27,TRBJ1-6,few